This T cell receptor beta chain stems from a study of yellow fever vaccine responses in identical twins. Findings and limits, study-wide: Each twin's T cell response to the vaccine was reported to look partly convergent and partly personalized.

About this clonotype itself: Its antigen is currently unknown.

This CDR3 is 13 amino acids long. Germline V gives CDR1 SGHAT, CDR2 FQDESV (reference sequence). Trimming pared 5 bases from V and 4 bases from J, leaving 11 bases between. TCRdb reprocessed the RT-PCR reads via MiXCR and lists one record per CDR3 protein. Of thousands of distinct CDR3 sequences listed, 83% are singletons. Sequencing was performed on T cells from blood (PBMCs), unsorted or a sorted subset (not recorded which), taken before or after yellow fever vaccination (not recorded which). The sequence derives from a young woman who received the yellow fever vaccine. The chain carries TRBV11-1 and TRBJ1-2; D gene ambiguous. The chain's CDR3 is CASSPGASYGYTF. CDR3 DNA sequence: TGTGCCAGCAGCCCCGGCGCCTCCTATGGCTACACCTTC.